The clone carrying this TCR beta chain was seen a handful of times. The target antigen is unknown. Using its own MiXCR run on the reads, TCRdb lists one record per CDR3 protein. The sample holds some 120,000 distinct CDR3 sequences; roughly a tenth are singletons and the top ten take around 33%. This record comes from a study of T cell repertoires in cytomegalovirus infection. The study's findings and limits: The ex vivo response was dominated by HLA-C-restricted CMV-specific TCR beta clonotypes.

This CDR3 contains 18 residues. Germline assignment: CDR1 MNHEY and CDR2 SMNVEV (reference sequence). V shed 4 bases, J shed 0 bases, and the junction held 8 bases outside the gene matches. The J gene is TRBJ2-6, the V gene TRBV27; 8 nucleotides align to TRBD1. Input material: PBMCs, sequenced either directly or after in vitro stimulation (not recorded which). The sequence was collected from a human donor in good health (CMV status not recorded). Some clones in this sample may be carry-over from other donors' samples. CDR3 amino acids: CASSSPGQVSSGANVLTF. The DNA of the CDR3 is TGTGCCAGCAGTTCACCGGGACAGGTTAGCTCTGGGGCCAACGTCCTGACTTTC.